The rows below give T cell receptor beta chains drawn from one sample of a study of siplizumab effects on memory and regulatory T cells. Method: immunoSEQ multiplex PCR; TCRdb's copy keeps in-frame clones and lacks some. The table lists 100,000 or so clones, approximately 90% of them singletons. The sample comprised Tregs sorted from blood. The receptors originated from a human donor in good health. Each CDR3 is given with its conserved first and last residue. D genes are given only for firm matches. Size values are once, few and many counts, or a class for expanded clones, and some rows have none.

j_call | clone_size | d_call | v_call | cdr3_nt | cdr3_aa
TRBJ1-1 | . | . | TRBV5-6 | TGTGCCAGCAGCTTGGTGACAGGTTATGAAGCTTTCTTT | CASSLVTGYEAFF
TRBJ2-2 | . | TRBD2 | TRBV4-1 | TGCGCCAGCAGCCAAGATCGCGGGAGAAGGACCGGGGAGCTGTTTTTT | CASSQDRGRRTGELFF
TRBJ1-5 | . | . | TRBV2 | TGTGCCAGCAGTGAGGGGTTCGATAGCAATCAGCCCCAGCATTTT | CASSEGFDSNQPQHF
TRBJ2-3 | . | . | TRBV7-3 | TGTGCCAGCAGCCAGCAGGGTAGGAACACAGATACGCAGTATTTT | CASSQQGRNTDTQYF
TRBJ2-7 | . | TRBD1 | TRBV7-2 | TGTGCCAGCAGCAGAGAACCGGGACAGGGTTACGAGCAGTACTTC | CASSREPGQGYEQYF
TRBJ2-3 | . | . | TRBV5-1 | TGCGCCAGCAGCTTGGGGAGGCCCACAGATACGCAGTATTTT | CASSLGRPTDTQYF
TRBJ1-2 | . | . | TRBV5-1 | TGCGCCAGCAGCTTGGGGCAGGCAAACTATGGCTACACCTTC | CASSLGQANYGYTF
TRBJ2-7 | . | TRBD1 | TRBV6-1 | TGTGCCAGCAGAGAAGCAACCGGACAGGTAACCTACGAGCAGTACTTC | CASREATGQVTYEQYF
TRBJ2-1 | . | TRBD2 | TRBV19 | TGTGCCAGTAGGGGGTACGGACTAGCTAACAATGAGCAGTTCTTC | CASRGYGLANNEQFF
TRBJ1-2 | . | . | TRBV13 | TGTGCCAGCAGCGAACGACAGAGCAGCTACACCTTC | CASSERQSSYTF
TRBJ2-1 | once | . | TRBV5-1 | TGCGCCAGCAGCCTCTCTCCGGTGGGCTTAAGGGTATACAATGAGCAGTTCTTC | CASSLSPVGLRVYNEQFF
TRBJ2-3 | once | . | TRBV10-2 | TGCGCCAGCACCGACGGACAGACTAGCACAGATACGCAGTATTTT | CASTDGQTSTDTQYF
TRBJ2-2 | . | TRBD2 | TRBV19 | TGTGCCAGTAGTATCAGCGGGAGGACATCTCGCACCGGGGAGCTGTTTTTT | CASSISGRTSRTGELFF
TRBJ1-2 | . | . | TRBV4-1 | TGCGCCAGCAGCCAAGATCGTGAGACACACCAATCCTATGGCTACACCTTC | CASSQDRETHQSYGYTF
TRBJ1-2 | . | . | TRBV9 | TGTGCCAGCAGCGTAGGGTCCGGGGGAAACTATGGCTACACCTTC | CASSVGSGGNYGYTF
TRBJ2-3 | . | . | TRBV6-6 | TGTGCCAGCAGTTCACCACTGGCCCTTAGCACAGATACGCAGTATTTT | CASSSPLALSTDTQYF
TRBJ1-5 | once | TRBD1 | TRBV2 | TGTGCCAGCAAGGACAGGGGAAATCAGCCCCAGCATTTT | CASKDRGNQPQHF
TRBJ1-2 | . | . | TRBV29-1 | TGCAGCGTTGAGAGGGGCTACTATGGCTACACCTTC | CSVERGYYGYTF
TRBJ1-2 | . | TRBD1 | TRBV10-3 | TGTGCCATCAGTGAGTCCCGGGACAGCCGGTATGGCTACACCTTC | CAISESRDSRYGYTF
TRBJ2-7 | once | TRBD2 | TRBV18 | TGTGCCAGCTCACCCAGTCGCGGGAGACGTAACGAGCAGTACTTC | CASSPSRGRRNEQYF
TRBJ2-3 | . | . | TRBV2 | TGTGCCAGCAGTCTCACAGGCACAGATACGCAGTATTTT | CASSLTGTDTQYF
TRBJ2-3 | . | . | TRBV5-1 | TGCGCCAGCAGCTTAATTTACGGAAGCACAGATACGCAGTATTTT | CASSLIYGSTDTQYF
TRBJ2-7 | . | . | TRBV12-1 | TGTGCCAGCAGCTTTGCGACGGGACTAGCGGGAGGGCGGAGCTCCTACGAGCAGTACTTC | CASSFATGLAGGRSSYEQYF
TRBJ2-3 | . | . | TRBV4-1 | TGCGCCAGCAGCCAAGATCGGGGGGCTTGGGGGGTAACAGATACGCAGTATTTT | CASSQDRGAWGVTDTQYF
TRBJ2-5 | . | . | TRBV29-1 | TGCAGCGTTGGAGAAGAGACCCAGTACTTC | CSVGEETQYF
TRBJ2-3 | . | TRBD2 | TRBV9 | TGTGCCAGCAGCGTCGACCCGGGGGGTGATACGCAGTATTTT | CASSVDPGGDTQYF
TRBJ2-2 | once | . | TRBV7-8 | TGTGCCAGCAGCTTAGCGTCAAACACCGGGGAGCTGTTTTTT | CASSLASNTGELFF
TRBJ2-1 | . | . | TRBV6-5 | TGTGCCAGCAGTTGGGCGGGGTCTAGCTCCTACAATGAGCAGTTCTTC | CASSWAGSSSYNEQFF
TRBJ2-1 | . | . | TRBV11-2 | TGTGCCAGCAGCTCCGACCCAGGGACTGAGCAGTTCTTC | CASSSDPGTEQFF
TRBJ2-7 | . | . | TRBV14 | TGTGCCAGCAGCCATTCCCATAGACTCCGGGCCTACGAGCAGTACTTC | CASSHSHRLRAYEQYF
TRBJ1-1 | . | TRBD1 | TRBV11-2 | TGTGCCACCAGGGGTACGGGACAGGGGGGTGAAGCTTTCTTT | CATRGTGQGGEAFF
TRBJ1-2 | . | . | TRBV30 | TGTGCCTGGAGTGTAAAAGGGTTGAGAGTCTACACCTTC | CAWSVKGLRVYTF
TRBJ2-6 | . | . | TRBV6-1 | TGTGCCAGCAGTGAGGTACGTGGGGCCAACGTCCTGACTTTC | CASSEVRGANVLTF
TRBJ1-2 | . | . | TRBV2 | TGTGCCAGCAGGTTGCAGGGAGGAGATAACTATGGCTACACCTTC | CASRLQGGDNYGYTF
TRBJ1-2 | . | . | TRBV20-1 | TGCAGTGCTAGAGAGCGGTATGGCTACACCTTC | CSARERYGYTF
TRBJ1-1 | . | . | TRBV10-3 | TGTGCCAGTCTAATGAACACTGAAGCTTTCTTT | CASLMNTEAFF
TRBJ2-4 | . | . | TRBV10-1 | TGCGCCAGCAAGAGTTCCAAAAACATTCAGTACTTC | CASKSSKNIQYF
TRBJ1-1 | few | . | TRBV5-1 | TGCGCCAGCAGCTTGTTTTCCAGGCCGAACACTGAAGCTTTCTTT | CASSLFSRPNTEAFF
TRBJ1-6 | . | . | TRBV27 | TGTGCCAGCAGTTTAGGGGGGAATTCACCCCTCCACTTT | CASSLGGNSPLHF
TRBJ1-4 | . | . | TRBV5-5 | TGTGCCAGCAGCTTGGACATGAGACGTTGGATTAATGAAAAACTGTTTTTT | CASSLDMRRWINEKLFF
TRBJ2-1 | . | TRBD1 | TRBV23-1 | TGCGCCAGCAGTCAAAAGGACAGGGTCAATGAGCAGTTCTTC | CASSQKDRVNEQFF
TRBJ2-5 | once | . | TRBV7-9 | TGTGCCAGCAGCTTAGGGAGAGAGACCCAGTACTTC | CASSLGRETQYF
TRBJ2-2 | . | . | TRBV19 | TGTGCCAGTACCCCGTTGGGTAAGGGGTCCGGGGAGCTGTTTTTT | CASTPLGKGSGELFF
TRBJ2-2 | . | TRBD1 | TRBV5-1 | TGCGCCAGCAGCTTGCGGACAGGGTACAACACCGGGGAGCTGTTTTTT | CASSLRTGYNTGELFF
TRBJ2-5 | . | TRBD1 | TRBV2 | TGTGCCAGCAGTAAAAAGTACCGGGACAGGGGGCGTCAAGAGACCCAGTACTTC | CASSKKYRDRGRQETQYF